This TCR beta chain was profiled in a study of blood T cell repertoires in COVID-19. Study summary: PBMCs, B-cell-depleted T cells, or T cells were the source of the cDNA or gDNA that made up the material.

Repertoires were generated with immunoSEQ multiplex PCR, while TCRdb's copy carries only in-frame clones and drops some. Of 290,000 or so clones in the sample, nearly 90% are singletons; the top ten hold around 4.4%. Trimming shortened V by 5 bases and J by 4 bases, and 9 bases separated the two germline ends. Germline loops: CDR1 LNHDA, CDR2 SQIVND (reference sequence). The CDR3 runs to 13 residues. The sample comprised PBMCs or T cells enriched from blood (not recorded which). The origin of this receptor is a woman between 18 and 29 years old with acute COVID-19. The genes are TRBV19 and TRBJ1-3; D gene ambiguous. CDR3 sequence: CASSLEEGNTIYF. Written as DNA, the CDR3 is TGTGCCAGTAGTCTGGAGGAGGGAAACACCATATATTTT.